Listed below are T cell receptor beta chains from one sample, sequenced in a study of neurological immune-mediated disorders. TCRdb processed the 5' RACE reads anew with MiXCR; each CDR3 protein has one entry. Of tens of thousands of distinct CDR3 sequences in the sample, roughly 10% were seen once. Sequencing used PBMCs. These receptor sequences come from a man aged 30 to 45 in good health. Both conserved end residues are part of each CDR3. D genes are given only for firm matches. Some rows mark clone size as missing; the rest say once, few, many or name a class of expanded clone.

D gene	V gene	clone size	J gene	CDR3 DNA	CDR3 protein
TRBD2	TRBV7-2	many	TRBJ2-7	TGTGCCAGCAGCCAAGCGGGAGGGCCGACCTACGAGCAGTACTTC	CASSQAGGPTYEQYF
NA	TRBV5-5	many	TRBJ2-2	TGTGCCAGCAGCTCGACGGGACCTATCACCGGGGAGCTGTTTTTT	CASSSTGPITGELFF
NA	TRBV20-1	many	TRBJ1-5	TGCAGTGCTAGAGGCTGGAGCAATCAGCCCCAGCATTTT	CSARGWSNQPQHF
NA	TRBV6-5	many	TRBJ2-5	TGTGCCAGCAGTAACGACGACAGCCAAGAGACCCAGTACTTC	CASSNDDSQETQYF
NA	TRBV5-4	many	TRBJ2-2	TGTGCCAGCAGCTACAGGACGGGGGCAGCCACCGGGGAGCTGTTTTTT	CASSYRTGAATGELFF
TRBD1	TRBV7-2	many	TRBJ2-1	TGTGCCAGCAGCTCCCGACAGGGGTCCCGCTCCTACAATGAGCAGTTCTTC	CASSSRQGSRSYNEQFF
TRBD1	TRBV18	many	TRBJ1-2	TGTGCCACAGACCCCGGGACAGGGGTTGGCTACACCTTC	CATDPGTGVGYTF
NA	TRBV20-1	few	TRBJ2-7	TGCAGTGCTAGAGACTACAGGGAATCCTACGAGCAGTACTTC	CSARDYRESYEQYF
NA	TRBV7-2	few	TRBJ2-7	TGTGCCAGCAGCTTAGGATCCGGCTACGAGCAGTACTTC	CASSLGSGYEQYF
NA	TRBV18	few	TRBJ2-7	TGTGCCAGCTCACCAATGGCAGGCAGCTCCTACGAGCAGTACTTC	CASSPMAGSSYEQYF
NA	TRBV29-1	many	TRBJ2-7	TGCAGCGTTAAAGGACAGATCTACGAGCAGTACTTC	CSVKGQIYEQYF
NA	TRBV19	many	TRBJ1-1	TGTGCCAGCCACCGCGGGGGAGCGAACACTGAAGCTTTCTTT	CASHRGGANTEAFF
NA	TRBV27	NA	TRBJ2-2	TGTGCCAGCAGTCCCGTGGACAGTGATACCGGGGAGCTGTTTTTT	CASSPVDSDTGELFF
NA	TRBV18	many	TRBJ2-1	TGTGCCAGCTCACCACCGAGGGCCAACAATGAGCAGTTCTTC	CASSPPRANNEQFF
NA	TRBV20-1	many	TRBJ2-1	TGCAGTGCTATGCCGCCAGCGTATTACAATGAGCAGTTCTTC	CSAMPPAYYNEQFF
TRBD1	TRBV28	many	TRBJ1-3	TGTGCCAGCAGTATTCAAACCGGGACAGGGGGCCGAAACACCATATATTTT	CASSIQTGTGGRNTIYF
NA	TRBV3-1	many	TRBJ1-1	TGTGCCAGCAGCCAAAGCACTGAAGCTTTCTTT	CASSQSTEAFF
NA	TRBV5-1	many	TRBJ1-1	TGCGCCAGCAGCCCCTATTTGAACACTGAAGCTTTCTTT	CASSPYLNTEAFF
NA	TRBV5-1	NA	TRBJ2-7	TGCGCCAGCAGCGTAACGAACGAGCACTACTTC	CASSVTNEHYF
TRBD2	TRBV28	many	TRBJ2-7	TGTGCCAGCAGTTTATTGGGTAGCGGGAGGCCCTCCTCGTACGAGCAGTACTTC	CASSLLGSGRPSSYEQYF
TRBD1	TRBV12-3/TRBV12-4	many	TRBJ2-5	TGTGCCAGCAGTAAAGGACAGGGTAGGGAAGAGACCCAGTACTTC	CASSKGQGREETQYF
TRBD1	TRBV25-1	many	TRBJ1-5	TGTGCCAGCAGTGCGACAGGGGTTGGACAGCCCCAGCATTTT	CASSATGVGQPQHF
TRBD2	TRBV20-1	NA	TRBJ2-7	TGCAGTGCACCCAATTCGGGACTAGCGACCTCCTACGAGCAGTACTTC	CSAPNSGLATSYEQYF
NA	TRBV18	many	TRBJ2-3	TGTGCCAGCTCACTTTACCCTCGGAGGGACTCAGCAGATACGCAGTATTTT	CASSLYPRRDSADTQYF
NA	TRBV5-1	NA	TRBJ1-6	TGCGCCAGCAGCTCTGGACAGCGAGGTTCACCCCTCCACTTT	CASSSGQRGSPLHF
NA	TRBV4-1	many	TRBJ1-1	TGCGCCAGCAGCCAAGAGGGGGGCGTTACGAACACTGAAGCTTTCTTT	CASSQEGGVTNTEAFF
TRBD2	TRBV20-1	many	TRBJ2-2	TGCAGTGCTAGAGATCTTGTGCGGGGGGACACCGGGGAGCTGTTTTTT	CSARDLVRGDTGELFF
TRBD1	TRBV7-2	NA	TRBJ2-6	TGTGCCAGCAGCCCGGGACAGGGCGACTCTGGGGCCAACGTCCTGACTTTC	CASSPGQGDSGANVLTF
NA	TRBV5-1	many	TRBJ2-7	TGCGCCAGCAGCTCATCACCGGGGGTTACCTACGAGCAGTACTTC	CASSSSPGVTYEQYF
NA	TRBV21-1	many	TRBJ1-1	TGTGCCAGCCTTAGAGGACACTGCCTGAACACTGAAGCTTTCTTT	CASLRGHCLNTEAFF
NA	TRBV28	many	TRBJ2-5	TGTGCCAGCAGTCCACAGGGTCAGACCCAGTACTTC	CASSPQGQTQYF
TRBD2	TRBV2	many	TRBJ2-7	TGTGCCAGCAATTACCTGGGACTAGCGGCCCGAGAGCAGTACTTC	CASNYLGLAAREQYF
NA	TRBV4-1	many	TRBJ2-3	TGCGCCAGCAGCCAAGAGGGGCGGGATACGCAGTATTTT	CASSQEGRDTQYF
TRBD2	TRBV5-1	many	TRBJ2-1	TGCGCCAGCAGAAGGGGAGGGGACAATGAGCAGTTCTTC	CASRRGGDNEQFF
TRBD1	TRBV12-3/TRBV12-4	many	TRBJ1-4	TGTGCCATTAACACAGGGGGCGTCCGTGAAAAACTGTTTTTT	CAINTGGVREKLFF
NA	TRBV7-2	few	TRBJ2-5	TGTGCCAGCACCCCCAAGTGGGGAGAGACCCAGTACTTC	CASTPKWGETQYF
TRBD1	TRBV6-1	many	TRBJ2-1	TGTGCCAGCAGTGAGCGGGACAGGCAGTACAATGAGCAGTTCTTC	CASSERDRQYNEQFF
NA	TRBV6-5	many	TRBJ2-3	TGTGCCAGCAGTTATGATGGGGTGTCGGTCGGCACAGATACGCAGTATTTT	CASSYDGVSVGTDTQYF
NA	TRBV7-2	many	TRBJ2-3	TGTGCCAGCAGCTCCACACTCGGGGCGATCCGATCTAGCACAGATACGCAGTATTTT	CASSSTLGAIRSSTDTQYF
NA	TRBV6-5	many	TRBJ2-1	TGTGCCAGCAGCCCATCCCAGGAACCATACAATGAGCAGTTCTTC	CASSPSQEPYNEQFF
NA	TRBV20-1	many	TRBJ2-7	TGCAGTGCTGGGGGATTCTACGAGCAGTACTTC	CSAGGFYEQYF
TRBD2	TRBV20-1	many	TRBJ2-3	TGCAGTGCCCTTGGACTAGTCGTTAAAATAGATACGCAGTATTTT	CSALGLVVKIDTQYF
NA	TRBV29-1	many	TRBJ2-7	TGCAGCGTTGGGGCCGCGAGCTCCTACGAGCAGTACTTC	CSVGAASSYEQYF
NA	TRBV20-1	many	TRBJ2-7	TGCAGTGCTTACCCCCACGGCCGGGGGACTTCCTACGAGCAGTACTTC	CSAYPHGRGTSYEQYF
NA	TRBV20-1	many	TRBJ2-3	TGCAGTGCGGTACAGAGCACAGATACGCAGTATTTT	CSAVQSTDTQYF
TRBD1	TRBV4-1	many	TRBJ2-7	TGCGCCAGCAGCCACCCACAACCCGGGACAGGGATCAACGAGCAGTACTTC	CASSHPQPGTGINEQYF
NA	TRBV6-4	many	TRBJ1-1	TGTGCCAGCAGTGACTCGATGAACTACATGAACACTGAAGCTTTCTTT	CASSDSMNYMNTEAFF